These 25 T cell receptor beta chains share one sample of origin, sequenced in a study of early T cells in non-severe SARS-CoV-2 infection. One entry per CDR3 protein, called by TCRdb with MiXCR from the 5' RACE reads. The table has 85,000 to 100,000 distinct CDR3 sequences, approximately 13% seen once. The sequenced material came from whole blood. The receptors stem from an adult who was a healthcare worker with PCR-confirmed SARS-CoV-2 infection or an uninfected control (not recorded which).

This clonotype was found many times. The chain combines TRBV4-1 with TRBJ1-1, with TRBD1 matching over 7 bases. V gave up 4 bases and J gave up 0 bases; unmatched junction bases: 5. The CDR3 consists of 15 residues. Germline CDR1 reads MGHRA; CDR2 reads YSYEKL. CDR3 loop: CASSPLQGMNTEAFF. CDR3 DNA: TGCGCCAGCAGCCCTCTACAGGGGATGAACACTGAAGCTTTCTTT.

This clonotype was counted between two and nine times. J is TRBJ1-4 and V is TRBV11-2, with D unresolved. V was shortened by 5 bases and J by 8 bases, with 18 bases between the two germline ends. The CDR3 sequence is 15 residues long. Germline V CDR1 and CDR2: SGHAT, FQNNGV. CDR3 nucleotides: TGTGCCAGCAGCCCAACGTTTTCCTCGGGAGAAAAACTGTTTTTT. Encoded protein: CASSPTFSSGEKLFF.

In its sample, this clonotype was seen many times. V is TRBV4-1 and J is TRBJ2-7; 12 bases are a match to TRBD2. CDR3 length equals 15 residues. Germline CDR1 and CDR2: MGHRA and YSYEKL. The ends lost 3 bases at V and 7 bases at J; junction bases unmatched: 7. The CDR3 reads CASSQGLAGPLEQYF. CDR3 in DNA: TGCGCCAGCAGCCAGGGACTAGCGGGTCCTCTGGAGCAGTACTTC.

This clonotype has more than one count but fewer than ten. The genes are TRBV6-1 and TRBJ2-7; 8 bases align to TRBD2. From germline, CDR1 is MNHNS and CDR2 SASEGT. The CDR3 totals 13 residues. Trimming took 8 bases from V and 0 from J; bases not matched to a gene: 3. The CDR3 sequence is CASRGGASYEQYF. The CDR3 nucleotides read TGTGCCAGCCGGGGGGGCGCCTCCTACGAGCAGTACTTC.

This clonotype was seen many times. The CDR3 DNA sequence: TGTGCCAGCAGCGTAGGCCAGACAGATACGCAGTATTTT. Residues: CASSVGQTDTQYF. The rearrangement joins TRBV9 to TRBJ2-3; D call uncertain. Germline lookup yields CDR1 SGDLS and CDR2 YYNGEE. Between the trimmed V and J ends, which lost 0 bases and 3 bases, there was a span of 5 bases. The CDR3 length is 13 residues.

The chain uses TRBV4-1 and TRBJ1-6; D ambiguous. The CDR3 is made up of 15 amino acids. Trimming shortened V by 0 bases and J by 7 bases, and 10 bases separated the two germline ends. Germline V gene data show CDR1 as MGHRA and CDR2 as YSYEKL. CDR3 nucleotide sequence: TGCGCCAGCAGCCAAGAAGTTAGAATCAATTCACCCCTCCACTTT. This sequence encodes CASSQEVRINSPLHF.

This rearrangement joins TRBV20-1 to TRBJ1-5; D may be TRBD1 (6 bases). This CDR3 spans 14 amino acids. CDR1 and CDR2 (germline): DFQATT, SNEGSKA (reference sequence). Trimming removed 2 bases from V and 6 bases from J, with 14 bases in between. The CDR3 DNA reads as TGCAGTGCTAGATCCGGACAGCAAGGTCAGCCCCAGCATTTT. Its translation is CSARSGQQGQPQHF.

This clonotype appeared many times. CDR3 coding DNA: TGTGCCAGCAGCCACAAGTACGAGCAGTACTTC. Protein sequence: CASSHKYEQYF. The rearrangement uses TRBV3-1 and TRBJ2-7, with D unresolved. There are 11 residues in the CDR3. V lost 3 bases to trimming and J lost 4 bases, with 4 bases between them. Germline V CDR1 and CDR2: LGHDT, YNNKEL (reference sequence).

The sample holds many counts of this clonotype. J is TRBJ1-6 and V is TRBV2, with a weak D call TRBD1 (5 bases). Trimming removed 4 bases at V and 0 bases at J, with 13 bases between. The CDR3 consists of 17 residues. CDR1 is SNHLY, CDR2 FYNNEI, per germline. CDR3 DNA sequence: TGTGCCAGCAGTGGACAGAGGGAACTCTCCTATAATTCACCCCTCCACTTT. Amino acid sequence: CASSGQRELSYNSPLHF.

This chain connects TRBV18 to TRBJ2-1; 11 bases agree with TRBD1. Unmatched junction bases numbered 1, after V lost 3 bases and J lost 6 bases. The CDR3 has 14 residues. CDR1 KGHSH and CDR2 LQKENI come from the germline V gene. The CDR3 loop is CASSPGTGGNEQFF. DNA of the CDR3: TGTGCCAGCTCACCCGGGACAGGGGGCAATGAGCAGTTCTTC.

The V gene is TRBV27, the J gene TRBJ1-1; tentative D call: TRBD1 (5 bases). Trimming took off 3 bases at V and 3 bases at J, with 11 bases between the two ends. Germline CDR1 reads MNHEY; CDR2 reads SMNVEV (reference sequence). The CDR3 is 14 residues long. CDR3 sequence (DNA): TGTGCCAGCAGTTTCTGGGTAGGGGACACTGAAGCTTTCTTT. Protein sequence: CASSFWVGDTEAFF.

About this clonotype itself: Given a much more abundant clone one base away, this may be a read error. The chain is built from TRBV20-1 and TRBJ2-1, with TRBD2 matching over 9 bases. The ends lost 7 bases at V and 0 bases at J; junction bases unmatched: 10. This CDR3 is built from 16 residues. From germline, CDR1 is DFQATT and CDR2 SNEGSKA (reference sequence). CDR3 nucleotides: TGCAGTGTCCCGCCCGGCGGGGGGGACTCCTACAATGAGCAGTTCTTC. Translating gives CSVPPGGGDSYNEQFF.

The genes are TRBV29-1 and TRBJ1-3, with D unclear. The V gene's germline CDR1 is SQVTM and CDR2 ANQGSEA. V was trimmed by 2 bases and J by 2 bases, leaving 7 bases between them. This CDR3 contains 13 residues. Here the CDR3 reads CSVERPPGNTIYF. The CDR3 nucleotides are TGCAGCGTTGAAAGGCCGCCTGGAAACACCATATATTTT.

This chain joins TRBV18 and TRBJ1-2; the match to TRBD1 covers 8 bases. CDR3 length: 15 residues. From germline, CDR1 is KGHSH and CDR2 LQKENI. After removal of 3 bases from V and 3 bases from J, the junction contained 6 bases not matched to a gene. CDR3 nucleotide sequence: TGTGCCAGCTCACCGCGACAGGGGTCGTACTATGGCTACACCTTC. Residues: CASSPRQGSYYGYTF. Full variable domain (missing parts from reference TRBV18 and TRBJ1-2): NAGVMQNPRHLVRRRGQEARLRCSPMKGHSHVYWYRQLPEEGLKFMVYLQKENIIDESGMPKERFSAEFPKEGPSILRIQQVVRGDSAAYFCASSPRQGSYYGYTFGSGTRLTVV.

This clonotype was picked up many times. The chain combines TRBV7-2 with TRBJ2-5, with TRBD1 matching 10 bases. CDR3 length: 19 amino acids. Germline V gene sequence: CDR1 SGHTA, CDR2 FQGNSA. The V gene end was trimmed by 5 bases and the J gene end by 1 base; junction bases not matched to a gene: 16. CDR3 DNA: TGTGCCAGCAGCCACCCTCGGACAGGGGGTGAAAAATTCCAAGAGACCCAGTACTTC. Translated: CASSHPRTGGEKFQETQYF. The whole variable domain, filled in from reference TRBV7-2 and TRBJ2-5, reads GAGVSQSPSNKVTEKGKDVELRCDPISGHTALYWYRQSLGQGLEFLIYFQGNSAPDKSGLPSDRFSAERTGGSVSTLTIQRTQQEDSAVYLCASSHPRTGGEKFQETQYFGPGTRLLVL.

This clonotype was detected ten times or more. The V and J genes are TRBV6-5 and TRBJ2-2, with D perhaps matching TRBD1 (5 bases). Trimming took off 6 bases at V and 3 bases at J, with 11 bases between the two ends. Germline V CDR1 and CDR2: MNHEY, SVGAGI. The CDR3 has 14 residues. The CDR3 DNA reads TGTGCCAGCAGCCGACAGTATGACACCGGGGAGCTGTTTTTT. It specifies CASSRQYDTGELFF.

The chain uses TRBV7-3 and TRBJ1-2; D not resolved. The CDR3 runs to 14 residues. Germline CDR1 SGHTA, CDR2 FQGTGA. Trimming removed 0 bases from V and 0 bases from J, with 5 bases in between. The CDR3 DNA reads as TGTGCCAGCAGCTTAACGCCCACTAACTATGGCTACACCTTC. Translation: CASSLTPTNYGYTF.

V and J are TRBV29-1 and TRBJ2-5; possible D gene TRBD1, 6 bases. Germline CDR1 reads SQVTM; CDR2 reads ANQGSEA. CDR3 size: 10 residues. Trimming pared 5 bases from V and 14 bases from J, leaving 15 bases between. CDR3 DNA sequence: TGCAGCGTTTCCACAGGGATAATCTACTTC. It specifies CSVSTGIIYF.

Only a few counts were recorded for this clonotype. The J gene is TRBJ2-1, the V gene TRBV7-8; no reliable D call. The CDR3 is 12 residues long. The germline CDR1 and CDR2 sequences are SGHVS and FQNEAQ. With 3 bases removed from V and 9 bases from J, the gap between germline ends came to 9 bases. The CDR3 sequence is CASSFPSGEQFF. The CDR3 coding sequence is TGTGCCAGCAGCTTCCCCTCCGGTGAGCAGTTCTTC.

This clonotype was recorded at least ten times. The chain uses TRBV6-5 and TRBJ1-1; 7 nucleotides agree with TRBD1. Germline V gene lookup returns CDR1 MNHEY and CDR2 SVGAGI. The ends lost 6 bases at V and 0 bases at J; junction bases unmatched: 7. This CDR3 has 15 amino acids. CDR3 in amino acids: CASSLDRALNTEAFF. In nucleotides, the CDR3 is TGTGCCAGCAGCCTAGACAGGGCCTTGAACACTGAAGCTTTCTTT.

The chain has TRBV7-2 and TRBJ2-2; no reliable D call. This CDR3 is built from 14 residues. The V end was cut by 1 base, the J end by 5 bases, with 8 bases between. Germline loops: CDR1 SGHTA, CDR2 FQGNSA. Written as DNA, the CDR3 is TGTGCCAGCAGCTTAGTTTTTAGGACCGGGGAGCTGTTTTTT. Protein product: CASSLVFRTGELFF.

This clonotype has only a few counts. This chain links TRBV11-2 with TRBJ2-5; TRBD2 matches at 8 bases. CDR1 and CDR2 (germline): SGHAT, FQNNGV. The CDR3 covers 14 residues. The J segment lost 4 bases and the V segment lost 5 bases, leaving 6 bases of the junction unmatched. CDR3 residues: CASSARGGRETQYF. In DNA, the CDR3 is TGTGCCAGCAGCGCCCGGGGGGGCCGAGAGACCCAGTACTTC. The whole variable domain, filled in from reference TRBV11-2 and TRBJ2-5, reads EAGVAQSPRYKIIEKRQSVAFWCNPISGHATLYWYQQILGQGPKLLIQFQNNGVVDDSQLPKDRFSAERLKGVDSTLKIQPAKLEDSAVYLCASSARGGRETQYFGPGTRLLVL.

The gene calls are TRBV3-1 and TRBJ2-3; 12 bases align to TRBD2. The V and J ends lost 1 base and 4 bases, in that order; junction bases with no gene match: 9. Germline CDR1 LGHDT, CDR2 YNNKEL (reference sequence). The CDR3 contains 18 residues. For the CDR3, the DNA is TGTGCCAGCAGCCAAGCGGGTGGACTAGCGGGGTGGGCAGATACGCAGTATTTT. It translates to CASSQAGGLAGWADTQYF.

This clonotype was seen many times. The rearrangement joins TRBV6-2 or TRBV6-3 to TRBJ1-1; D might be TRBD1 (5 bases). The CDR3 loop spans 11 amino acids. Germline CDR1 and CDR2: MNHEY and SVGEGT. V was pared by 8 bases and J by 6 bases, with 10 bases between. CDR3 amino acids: CASGTYSEAFF. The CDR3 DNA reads TGTGCCAGCGGGACGTACTCTGAAGCTTTCTTT.

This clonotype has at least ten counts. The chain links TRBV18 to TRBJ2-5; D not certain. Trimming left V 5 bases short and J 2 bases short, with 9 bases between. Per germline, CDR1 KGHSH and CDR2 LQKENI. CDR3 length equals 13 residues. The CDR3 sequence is CASSSTLQETQYF. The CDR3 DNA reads TGTGCCAGCTCATCGACACTTCAAGAGACCCAGTACTTC.